This is a list of T cell receptor beta chains from one sample in a study of T cell repertoires in aging, cancer and after chemotherapy. TCRdb ran MiXCR on the multiplex PCR reads and lists one entry per CDR3 protein. The top ten hold 13% to 15% of the sample, which has 4,000 to 6,000 distinct CDR3 sequences, 30% to 40% seen once. Sequenced material: blood. These receptors all stem from a human donor with a blood cancer. Each CDR3 is given with its conserved first and last residue. The order of the fields is V gene, D gene, clone size, J gene, CDR3 protein, CDR3 DNA. The D gene is left open where the match is weak. The size of a clone is reported for some rows only, either as once, few or many, or as a class for expanded clones.

>TRBV7-9|NA|few|TRBJ2-1
CASTQLGADDNEQFF
TGTGCCAGCACCCAACTCGGGGCAGACGACAATGAGCAGTTCTTC
>TRBV19|NA|medium-sized|TRBJ2-7
CASSRGTEYEQYF
TGTGCCAGTAGTAGGGGGACCGAGTACGAGCAGTACTTC
>TRBV10-2|NA|NA|TRBJ2-3
CASINPSSAGAWTDTQYF
TGCGCCAGCATAAACCCTTCTAGTGCAGGGGCTTGGACAGATACGCAGTATTTT
>TRBV18|NA|NA|TRBJ1-5
CASSPLPTANQPQHF
TGTGCCAGCTCACCACTCCCCACAGCTAATCAGCCCCAGCATTTT
>TRBV11-1|NA|medium-sized|TRBJ2-1
CASSLGGEQFF
TGTGCCAGCAGCTTAGGGGGTGAGCAGTTCTTC
>TRBV30|TRBD1|NA|TRBJ2-1
CAWKFTGGNKQFF
TGTGCCTGGAAGTTTACAGGGGGCAATAAGCAGTTCTTC
>TRBV5-5|NA|NA|TRBJ1-2
CASRGLGDGSNYGYTF
TGTGCCAGCAGGGGCCTCGGGGACGGATCTAACTATGGCTACACCTTC
>TRBV30|NA|NA|TRBJ1-4
CAWSVPARQGGENEKLFF
TGTGCCTGGAGTGTTCCCGCCCGCCAGGGAGGGGAAAATGAAAAACTGTTTTTT
>TRBV30|TRBD1|NA|TRBJ2-1
CAWKFTGGNEQFF
TGTGCCTGGAAGTTTACAGGGGGCAATGAGCAGTTCTTC
>TRBV5-6|NA|few|TRBJ1-5
CASSLGRYSNQPQHF
TGTGCCAGCAGCCTTGGACGGTATAGCAATCAGCCCCAGCATTTT
>TRBV15|TRBD2|medium-sized|TRBJ2-1
CATSRGTGGGVYNEQFF
TGTGCCACCAGCAGAGGAACAGGCGGGGGGGTTTACAATGAGCAGTTCTTC
>TRBV5-6|TRBD2|NA|TRBJ2-3
CASRRRGGGDTQYF
TGTGCCTCACGTAGGCGGGGGGGCGGAGATACGCAGTATTTT
>TRBV18|TRBD1|NA|TRBJ2-7
CASSPLQGASEQYF
TGTGCCAGCTCACCCCTCCAGGGGGCGAGCGAGCAGTACTTC
>TRBV13|NA|NA|TRBJ1-4
CASSVGVTNEKLFF
TGTGCCAGCAGCGTGGGAGTTACTAATGAAAAACTGTTTTTT
>TRBV6-5|TRBD2|medium-sized|TRBJ2-5
CASIGGGETQYF
TGTGCCAGCATCGGGGGGGGGGAGACCCAGTACTTC
>TRBV20-1|NA|few|TRBJ1-3
CSAREPGRNTIYF
TGCAGTGCTAGAGAACCAGGTCGGAACACCATATATTTT
>TRBV27|TRBD1|few|TRBJ1-5
CASRALGQGNQPQHF
TGTGCCAGCAGGGCCTTGGGACAGGGGAATCAGCCCCAGCATTTT
>TRBV29-1|TRBD1|medium-sized|TRBJ1-4
CSGGQGGTNEKLFF
TGCAGCGGTGGACAGGGTGGAACTAATGAAAAACTGTTTTTT
>TRBV6-6|TRBD1|NA|TRBJ1-2
CASSYSITLPGQGSSNYGYTF
TGTGCCAGCAGTTACTCGATCACCCTCCCGGGACAGGGGTCTTCTAACTATGGCTACACCTTC
>TRBV7-2|TRBD2|NA|TRBJ2-3
CASSQGLGGTDTQYF
TGTGCCAGCAGCCAAGGATTGGGGGGGACAGATACGCAGTATTTT
>TRBV24-1|NA|few|TRBJ2-3
CATRRGGWPGDTQYF
TGTGCCACCAGGAGAGGGGGATGGCCAGGGGATACGCAGTATTTT
>TRBV6-5|NA|medium-sized|TRBJ2-7
CASSYSPGTYEQYF
TGTGCCAGCAGTTACTCGCCGGGGACCTACGAGCAGTACTTC
>TRBV5-6|TRBD2|NA|TRBJ2-3
CASSLVAGGTDTQYF
TGTGCCAGCAGCTTGGTAGCGGGGGGCACAGATACGCAGTATTTT
>TRBV6-5|TRBD1|NA|TRBJ2-6
CASSWAGDRGLRGANVLTF
TGTGCCAGCAGTTGGGCCGGAGACAGGGGGCTAAGGGGGGCCAACGTCCTGACTTTC
>TRBV19|NA|NA|TRBJ1-2
CASSIDPGQRDYGYTF
TGTGCCAGTAGTATAGATCCCGGACAAAGGGACTATGGCTACACCTTC
>TRBV30|NA|NA|TRBJ1-1
CAGSPGRMNTEAFF
TGTGCCGGCTCGCCGGGACGGATGAACACTGAAGCTTTCTTT
>TRBV7-9|NA|NA|TRBJ2-1
CASSLRVTLGNEQFF
TGTGCCAGCAGCTTACGGGTCACCTTAGGGAATGAGCAGTTCTTC
>TRBV6-5|TRBD1|NA|TRBJ2-2
CASSCDRGTGELFF
TGTGCCAGCAGTTGCGACAGGGGGACCGGGGAGCTGTTTTTT
>TRBV12-3/TRBV12-4|TRBD2|NA|TRBJ2-2
CASRLAVYTGELFF
TGTGCCAGCAGACTAGCGGTCTACACCGGGGAGCTGTTTTTT
>TRBV6-2/TRBV6-3|TRBD2|large|TRBJ2-1
CASRPLAGGYNEQFF
TGTGCCAGCAGACCACTAGCGGGGGGCTACAATGAGCAGTTCTTC
>TRBV6-2/TRBV6-3|NA|NA|TRBJ1-2
CASSYTGTVYGYTF
TGTGCCAGCAGTTACACCGGGACGGTCTATGGCTACACCTTC
>TRBV5-4|TRBD1|NA|TRBJ1-2
CASSPGQGAMSSGYTF
TGTGCCAGCAGCCCAGGACAGGGGGCAATGTCATCGGGCTACACCTTC
>TRBV19|NA|NA|TRBJ2-7
CASKRGPYCEQYF
TGTGCCAGTAAGAGGGGACCCTACTGCGAGCAGTACTTC
>TRBV27|NA|few|TRBJ1-2
CASSFWGNYGYTF
TGTGCCAGCAGTTTTTGGGGAAACTATGGCTACACCTTC
>TRBV12-3/TRBV12-4|NA|NA|TRBJ1-2
CASIRDGTSGYTF
TGTGCCAGCATTCGGGACGGGACGAGTGGCTACACCTTC